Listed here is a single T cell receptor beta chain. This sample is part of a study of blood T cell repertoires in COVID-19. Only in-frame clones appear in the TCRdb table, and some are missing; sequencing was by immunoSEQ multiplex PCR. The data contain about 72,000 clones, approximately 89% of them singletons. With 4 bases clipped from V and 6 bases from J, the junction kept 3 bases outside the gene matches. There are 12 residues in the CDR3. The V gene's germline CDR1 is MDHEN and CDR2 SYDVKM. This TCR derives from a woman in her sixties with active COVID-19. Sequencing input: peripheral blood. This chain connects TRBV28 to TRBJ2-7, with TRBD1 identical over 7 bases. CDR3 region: CASSSQGSEQYF. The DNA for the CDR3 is TGTGCCAGCAGTTCACAGGGGTCCGAGCAGTACTTC.